This TCR beta chain appears in the sequencing data of a study of blood T cell repertoires in COVID-19. In the authors' workflow: Cell counts per sample came from amplifying reference gene primers. The assay was immunoSEQ multiplex PCR, and TCRdb's table has in-frame clones only and misses some. V, J and clone size are those of that table, while D and trimming were read from the DNA. The table records roughly 70,000 clones, approximately 80% of them present only once. Germline-derived CDR1 and CDR2 are MNHEY and SVGAGI. Trimming cost V 0 bases and J 4 bases; bases outside gene matches: 2. This CDR3 is 15 amino acids long.

Sequencing was done on a sample of peripheral blood. This TCR came from a man aged 60-69 years with COVID-19, enrolled during active disease. The gene calls are TRBV6-5 and TRBJ2-7, with 11 bases matching TRBD2. Here the CDR3 reads CASSYSLAGVYEQYF. The DNA of the CDR3 is TGTGCCAGCAGTTACTCACTAGCGGGAGTGTACGAGCAGTACTTC.